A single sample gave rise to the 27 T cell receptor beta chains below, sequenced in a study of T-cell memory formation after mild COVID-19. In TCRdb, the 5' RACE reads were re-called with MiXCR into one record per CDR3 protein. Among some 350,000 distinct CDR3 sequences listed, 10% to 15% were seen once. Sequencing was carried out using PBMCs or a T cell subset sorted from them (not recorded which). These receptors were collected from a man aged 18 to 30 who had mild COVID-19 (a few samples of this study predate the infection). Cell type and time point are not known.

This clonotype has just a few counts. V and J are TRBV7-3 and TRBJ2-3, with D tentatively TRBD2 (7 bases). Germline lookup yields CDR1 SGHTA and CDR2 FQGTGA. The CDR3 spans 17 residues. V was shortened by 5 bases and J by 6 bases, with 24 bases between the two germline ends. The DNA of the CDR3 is TGTGCCAGCAGCCCATATCCTCGGGGCCGGGGGGCTGATACGCAGTATTTT. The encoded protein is CASSPYPRGRGADTQYF.

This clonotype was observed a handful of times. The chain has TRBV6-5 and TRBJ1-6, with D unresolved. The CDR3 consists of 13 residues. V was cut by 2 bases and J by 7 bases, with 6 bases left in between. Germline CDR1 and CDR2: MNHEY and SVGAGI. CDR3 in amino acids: CASSYGVNSPLHF. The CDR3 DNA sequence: TGTGCCAGCAGTTACGGCGTGAATTCACCCCTCCACTTT.

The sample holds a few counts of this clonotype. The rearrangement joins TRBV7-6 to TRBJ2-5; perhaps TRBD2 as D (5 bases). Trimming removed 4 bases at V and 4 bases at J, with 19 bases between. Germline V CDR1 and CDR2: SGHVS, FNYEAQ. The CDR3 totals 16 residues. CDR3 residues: CASSWAGYTAGETQYF. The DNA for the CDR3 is TGTGCCAGCAGCTGGGCCGGGTATACTGCGGGAGAGACCCAGTACTTC.

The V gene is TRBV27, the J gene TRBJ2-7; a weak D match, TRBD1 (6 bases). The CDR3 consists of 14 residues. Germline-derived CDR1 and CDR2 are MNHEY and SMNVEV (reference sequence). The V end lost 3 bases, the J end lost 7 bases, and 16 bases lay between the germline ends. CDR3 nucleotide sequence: TGTGCCAGCAGTTTCCCACAGGGTTTGGAAGAGCAGTACGTC. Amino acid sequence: CASSFPQGLEEQYV.

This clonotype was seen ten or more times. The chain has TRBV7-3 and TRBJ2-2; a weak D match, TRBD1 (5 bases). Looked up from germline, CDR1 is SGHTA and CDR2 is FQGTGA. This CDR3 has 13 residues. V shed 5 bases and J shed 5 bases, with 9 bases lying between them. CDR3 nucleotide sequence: TGTGCCAGCAGCCCCAGGGTTACCGGGGAGCTGTTTTTT. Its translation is CASSPRVTGELFF.

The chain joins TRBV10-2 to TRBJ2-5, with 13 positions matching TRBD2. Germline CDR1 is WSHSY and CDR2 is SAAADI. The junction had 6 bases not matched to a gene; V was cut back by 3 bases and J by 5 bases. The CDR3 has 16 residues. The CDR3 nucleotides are TGCGCCAGCAGTGATTTGGGGACTAGCGGGAAGGAGACCCAGTACTTC. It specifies CASSDLGTSGKETQYF.

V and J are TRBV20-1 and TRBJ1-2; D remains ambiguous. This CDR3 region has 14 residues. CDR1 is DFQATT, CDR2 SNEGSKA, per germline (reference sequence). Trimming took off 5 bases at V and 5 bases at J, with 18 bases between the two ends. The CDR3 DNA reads TGCAGTGCTGGGTCCGGTCCACTAACATATGGCTACACCTTC. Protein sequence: CSAGSGPLTYGYTF.

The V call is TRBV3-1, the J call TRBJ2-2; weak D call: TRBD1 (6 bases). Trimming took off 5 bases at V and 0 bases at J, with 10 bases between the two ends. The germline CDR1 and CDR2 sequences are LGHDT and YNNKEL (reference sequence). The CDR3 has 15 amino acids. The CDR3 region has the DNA TGTGCCAGCAGCATGACAGGATCGAACACCGGGGAGCTGTTTTTT. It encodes CASSMTGSNTGELFF.

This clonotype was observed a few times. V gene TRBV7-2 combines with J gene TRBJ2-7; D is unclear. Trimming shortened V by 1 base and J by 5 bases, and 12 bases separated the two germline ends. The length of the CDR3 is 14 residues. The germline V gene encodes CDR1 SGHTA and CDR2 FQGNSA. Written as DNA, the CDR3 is TGTGCCAGCAGCTTAGTTTCAGTTCGTGACGAGCAGTACTTC. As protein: CASSLVSVRDEQYF.

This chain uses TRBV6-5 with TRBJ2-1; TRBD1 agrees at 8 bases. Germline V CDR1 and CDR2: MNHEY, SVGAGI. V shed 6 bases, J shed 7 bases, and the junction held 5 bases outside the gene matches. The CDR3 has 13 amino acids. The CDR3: CASRGTGRNEQFF. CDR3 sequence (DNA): TGTGCCAGCAGGGGGACAGGAAGGAATGAGCAGTTCTTC.

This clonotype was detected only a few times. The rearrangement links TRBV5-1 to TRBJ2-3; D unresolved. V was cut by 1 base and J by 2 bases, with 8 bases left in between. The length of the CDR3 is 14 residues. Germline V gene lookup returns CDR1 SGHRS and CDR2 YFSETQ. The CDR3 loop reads CASSLSLHTDTQYF. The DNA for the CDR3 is TGCGCCAGCAGCTTGTCGCTCCACACAGATACGCAGTATTTT.

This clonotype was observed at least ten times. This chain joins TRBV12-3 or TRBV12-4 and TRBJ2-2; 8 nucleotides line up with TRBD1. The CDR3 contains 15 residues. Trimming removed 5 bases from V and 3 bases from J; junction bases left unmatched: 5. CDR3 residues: CASSPGQVYTGELFF. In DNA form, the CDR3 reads TGTGCCAGCAGTCCGGGACAGGTTTACACCGGGGAGCTGTTTTTT.

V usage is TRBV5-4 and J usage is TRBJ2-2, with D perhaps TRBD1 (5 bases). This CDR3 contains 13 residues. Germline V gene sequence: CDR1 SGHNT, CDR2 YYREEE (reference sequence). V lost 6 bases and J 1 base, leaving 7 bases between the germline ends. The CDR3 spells CASKGQNTGELFF. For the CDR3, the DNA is TGTGCCAGCAAAGGACAGAACACCGGGGAGCTGTTTTTT.

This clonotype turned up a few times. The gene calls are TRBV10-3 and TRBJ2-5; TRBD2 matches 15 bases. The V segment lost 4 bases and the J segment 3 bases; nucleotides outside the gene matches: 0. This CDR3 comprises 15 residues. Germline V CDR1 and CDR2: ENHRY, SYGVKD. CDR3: CAISGTSGGEETQYF. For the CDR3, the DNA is TGTGCCATCAGTGGGACTAGCGGGGGGGAAGAGACCCAGTACTTC.

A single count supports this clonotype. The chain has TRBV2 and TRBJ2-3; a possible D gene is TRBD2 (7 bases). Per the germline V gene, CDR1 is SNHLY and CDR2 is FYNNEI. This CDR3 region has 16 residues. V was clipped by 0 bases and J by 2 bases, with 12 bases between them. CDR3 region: CASSEAGRGATDTQYF. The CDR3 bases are TGTGCCAGCAGTGAAGCGGGTCGGGGGGCCACAGATACGCAGTATTTT.

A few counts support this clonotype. The CDR3 nucleotides read TGTGCCAGCAGCTTAGCGGGGAGGTCAGATACGCAGTATTTT. Encoded protein: CASSLAGRSDTQYF. The chain combines TRBV7-2 with TRBJ2-3, with a possible D match to TRBD2 (6 bases). Trimming shortened V by 0 bases and J by 4 bases, and 8 bases separated the two germline ends. The CDR3 totals 14 residues. Germline CDR1 SGHTA, CDR2 FQGNSA. Filled out from reference TRBV7-2 and TRBJ2-3, the complete variable domain reads GAGVSQSPSNKVTEKGKDVELRCDPISGHTALYWYRQSLGQGLEFLIYFQGNSAPDKSGLPSDRFSAERTGGSVSTLTIQRTQQEDSAVYLCASSLAGRSDTQYFGPGTRLTVL.

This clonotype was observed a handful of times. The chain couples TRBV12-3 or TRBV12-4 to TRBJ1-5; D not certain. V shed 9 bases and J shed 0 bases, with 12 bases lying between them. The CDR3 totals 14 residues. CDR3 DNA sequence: TGTGCCAGTGGACGGGATTATAGCAATCAGCCCCAGCATTTT. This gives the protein CASGRDYSNQPQHF.

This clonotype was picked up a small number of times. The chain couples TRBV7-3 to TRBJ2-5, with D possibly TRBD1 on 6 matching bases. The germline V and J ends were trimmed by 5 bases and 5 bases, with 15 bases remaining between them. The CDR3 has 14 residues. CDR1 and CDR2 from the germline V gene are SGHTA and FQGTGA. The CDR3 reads CASSPQQGSETQYF. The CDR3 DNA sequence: TGTGCCAGCAGCCCCCAACAGGGTTCGGAGACCCAGTACTTC.

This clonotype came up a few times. The CDR3 nucleotides are TGCGCCAGCACCCCGACCCCAGGTAGCACAGATACGCAGTATTTT. Its translation is CASTPTPGSTDTQYF. This rearrangement joins TRBV5-1 to TRBJ2-3; D uncertain. The CDR3 consists of 15 residues. With 6 bases removed from V and 0 bases from J, the gap between germline ends came to 14 bases. Germline V gives CDR1 SGHRS, CDR2 YFSETQ.

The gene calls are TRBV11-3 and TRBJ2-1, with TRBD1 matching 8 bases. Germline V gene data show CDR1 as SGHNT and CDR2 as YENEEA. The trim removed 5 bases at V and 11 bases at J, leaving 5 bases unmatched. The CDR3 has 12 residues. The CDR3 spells CASSERRGQQFF. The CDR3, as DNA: TGTGCCAGCAGCGAACGCAGGGGGCAGCAGTTCTTC.

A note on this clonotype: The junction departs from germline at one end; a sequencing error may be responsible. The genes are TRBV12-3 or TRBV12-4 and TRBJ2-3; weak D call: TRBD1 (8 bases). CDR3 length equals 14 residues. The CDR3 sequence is CDSSFGQGGDTQYF. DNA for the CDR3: TGTGACAGCAGTTTTGGACAGGGAGGGGATACGCAGTATTTT.

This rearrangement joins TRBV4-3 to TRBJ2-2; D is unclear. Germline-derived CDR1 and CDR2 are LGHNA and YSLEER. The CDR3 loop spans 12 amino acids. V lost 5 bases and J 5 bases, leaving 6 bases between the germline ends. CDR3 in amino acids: CASSKQTGELFF. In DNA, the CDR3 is TGCGCCAGCAGCAAGCAGACCGGGGAGCTGTTTTTT.

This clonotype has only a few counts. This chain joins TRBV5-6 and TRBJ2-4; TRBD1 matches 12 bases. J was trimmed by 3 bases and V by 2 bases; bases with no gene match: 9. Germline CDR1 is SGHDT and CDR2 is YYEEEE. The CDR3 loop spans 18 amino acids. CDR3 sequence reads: CASSFGRDRGLGKNIQYF. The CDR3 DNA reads TGTGCCAGCAGCTTTGGCCGGGACAGGGGGCTAGGCAAAAACATTCAGTACTTC.

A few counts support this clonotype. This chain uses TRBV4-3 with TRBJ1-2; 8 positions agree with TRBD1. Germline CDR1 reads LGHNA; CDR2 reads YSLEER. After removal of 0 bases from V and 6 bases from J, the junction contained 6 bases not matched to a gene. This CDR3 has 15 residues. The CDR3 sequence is CASSQEGRGLDGYTF. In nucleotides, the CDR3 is TGCGCCAGCAGCCAAGAGGGCAGGGGGCTCGATGGCTACACCTTC.

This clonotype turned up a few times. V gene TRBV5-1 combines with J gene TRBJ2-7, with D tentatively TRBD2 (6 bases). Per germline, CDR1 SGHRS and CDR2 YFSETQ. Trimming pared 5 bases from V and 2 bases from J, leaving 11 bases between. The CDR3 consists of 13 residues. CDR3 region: CASSTGDTYEQYF. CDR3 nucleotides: TGCGCCAGCAGTACGGGGGATACCTACGAGCAGTACTTC.

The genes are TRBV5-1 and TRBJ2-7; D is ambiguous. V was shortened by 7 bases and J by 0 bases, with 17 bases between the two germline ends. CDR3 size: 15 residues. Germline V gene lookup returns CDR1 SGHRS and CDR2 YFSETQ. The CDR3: CASYFVAPSSYEQYV. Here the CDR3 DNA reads TGCGCCAGCTACTTCGTGGCCCCGAGCTCCTACGAGCAGTACGTC.

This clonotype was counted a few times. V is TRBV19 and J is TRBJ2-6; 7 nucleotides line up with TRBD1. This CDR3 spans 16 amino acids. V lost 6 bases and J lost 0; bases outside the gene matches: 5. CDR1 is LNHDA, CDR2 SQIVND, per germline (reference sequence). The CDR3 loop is CASSLQGRSGANVLTF. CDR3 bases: TGTGCCAGTAGCTTACAGGGGCGCTCTGGGGCCAACGTCCTGACTTTC.